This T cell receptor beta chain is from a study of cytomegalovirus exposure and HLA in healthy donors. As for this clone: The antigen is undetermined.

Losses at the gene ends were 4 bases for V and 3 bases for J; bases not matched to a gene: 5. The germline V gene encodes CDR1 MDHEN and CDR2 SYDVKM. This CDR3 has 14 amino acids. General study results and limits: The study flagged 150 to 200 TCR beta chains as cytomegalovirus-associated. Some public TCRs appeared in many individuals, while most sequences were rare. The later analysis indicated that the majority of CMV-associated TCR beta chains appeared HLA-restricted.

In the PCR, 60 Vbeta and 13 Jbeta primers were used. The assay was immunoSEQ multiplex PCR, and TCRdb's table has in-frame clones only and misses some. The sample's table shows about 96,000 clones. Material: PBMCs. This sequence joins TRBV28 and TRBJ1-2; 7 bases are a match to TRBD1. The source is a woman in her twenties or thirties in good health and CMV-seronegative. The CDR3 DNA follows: TGTGCCAGCAGTTCCCAGGGGACAGACTATGGCTACACCTTC. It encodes CASSSQGTDYGYTF.